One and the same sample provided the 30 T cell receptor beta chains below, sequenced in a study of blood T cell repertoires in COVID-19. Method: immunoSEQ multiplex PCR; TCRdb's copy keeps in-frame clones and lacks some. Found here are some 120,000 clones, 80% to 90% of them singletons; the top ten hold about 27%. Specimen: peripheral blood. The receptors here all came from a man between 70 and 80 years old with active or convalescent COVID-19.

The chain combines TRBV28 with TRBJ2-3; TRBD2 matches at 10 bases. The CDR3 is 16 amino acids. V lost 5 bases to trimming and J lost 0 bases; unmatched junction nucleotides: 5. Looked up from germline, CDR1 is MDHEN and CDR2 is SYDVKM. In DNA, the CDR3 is TGTGCCAGCAGTGCCACTAGCGGGACTAGCACAGATACGCAGTATTTT. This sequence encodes CASSATSGTSTDTQYF.

The CDR3 nucleotides are TGTGCCATCAGTGGGTCAGGCTCGGGGTACAATGAGCAGTTCTTC. Translating gives CAISGSGSGYNEQFF. This rearrangement joins TRBV10-3 to TRBJ2-1; D might be TRBD2 (5 bases). The length of the CDR3 is 15 residues. With 4 bases removed from V and 4 bases from J, the gap between germline ends came to 14 bases. Germline V gene lookup returns CDR1 ENHRY and CDR2 SYGVKD.

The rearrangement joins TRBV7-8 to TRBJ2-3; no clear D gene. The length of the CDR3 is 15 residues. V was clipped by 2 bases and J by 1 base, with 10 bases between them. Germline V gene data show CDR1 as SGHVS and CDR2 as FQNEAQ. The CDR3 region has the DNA TGTGCCAGCAGCTTAATCAGGCTCCGCACAGATACGCAGTATTTT. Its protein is CASSLIRLRTDTQYF.

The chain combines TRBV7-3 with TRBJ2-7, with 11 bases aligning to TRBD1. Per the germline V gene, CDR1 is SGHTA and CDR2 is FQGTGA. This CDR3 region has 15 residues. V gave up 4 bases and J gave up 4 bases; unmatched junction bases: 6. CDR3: CASSSGQGARYEQYF. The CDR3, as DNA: TGTGCCAGCAGCTCCGGACAGGGGGCAAGATACGAGCAGTACTTC.

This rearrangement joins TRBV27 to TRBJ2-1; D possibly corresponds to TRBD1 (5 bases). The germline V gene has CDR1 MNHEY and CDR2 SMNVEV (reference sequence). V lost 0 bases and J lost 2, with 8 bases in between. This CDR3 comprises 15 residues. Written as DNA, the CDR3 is TGTGCCAGCAGTTTATCAGGGGTCGCCTACAATGAGCAGTTCTTC. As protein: CASSLSGVAYNEQFF.

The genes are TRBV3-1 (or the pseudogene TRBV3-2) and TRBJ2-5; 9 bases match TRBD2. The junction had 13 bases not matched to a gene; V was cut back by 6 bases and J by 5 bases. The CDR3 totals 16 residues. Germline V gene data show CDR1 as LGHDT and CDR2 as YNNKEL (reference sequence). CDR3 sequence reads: CASSDSGRTQGETQYF. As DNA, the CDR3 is TGTGCCAGCAGTGATAGCGGGAGAACCCAGGGCGAGACCCAGTACTTC.

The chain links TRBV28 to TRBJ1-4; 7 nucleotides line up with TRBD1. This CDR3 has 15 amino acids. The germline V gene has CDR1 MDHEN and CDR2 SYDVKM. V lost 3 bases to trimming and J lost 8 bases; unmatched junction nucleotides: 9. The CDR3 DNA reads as TGTGCCAGCAGTTTGTGGCAGGGGGAATTAGAAAAACTGTTTTTT. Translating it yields CASSLWQGELEKLFF. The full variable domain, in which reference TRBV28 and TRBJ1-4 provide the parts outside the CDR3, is DVKVTQSSRYLVKRTGEKVFLECVQDMDHENMFWYRQDPGLGLRLIYFSYDVKMKEKGDIPEGYSVSREKKERFSLILESASTNQTSMYLCASSLWQGELEKLFFGSGTQLSVL.

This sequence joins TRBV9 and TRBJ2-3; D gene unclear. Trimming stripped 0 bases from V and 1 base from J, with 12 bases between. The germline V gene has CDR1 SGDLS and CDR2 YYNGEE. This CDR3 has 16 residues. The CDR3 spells CASSVGLNFGTDTQYF. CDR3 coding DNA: TGTGCCAGCAGCGTAGGGCTGAATTTTGGCACAGATACGCAGTATTTT. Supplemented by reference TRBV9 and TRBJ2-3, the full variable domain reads DSGVTQTPKHLITATGQRVTLRCSPRSGDLSVYWYQQSLDQGLQFLIQYYNGEERAKGNILERFSAQQFPDLHSELNLSSLELGDSALYFCASSVGLNFGTDTQYFGPGTRLTVL.

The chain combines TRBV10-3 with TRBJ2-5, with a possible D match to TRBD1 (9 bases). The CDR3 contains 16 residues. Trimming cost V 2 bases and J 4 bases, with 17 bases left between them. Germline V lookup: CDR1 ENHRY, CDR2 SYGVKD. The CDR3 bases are TGTGCCATCAGTGAGCGGGGGGGACAGGGTGGAGAGACCCAGTACTTC. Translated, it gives CAISERGGQGGETQYF.

CDR3: CASSLSPQGAETQYF. CDR3 nucleotides: TGTGCCAGCAGTTTAAGCCCGCAGGGGGCGGAGACCCAGTACTTC. J is TRBJ2-5 and V is TRBV28; TRBD1 matches at 8 bases. Germline V gene data show CDR1 as MDHEN and CDR2 as SYDVKM. V trimming: 2 bases; J trimming: 5 bases; junction bases outside the gene matches: 7. This CDR3 is 15 amino acids long.

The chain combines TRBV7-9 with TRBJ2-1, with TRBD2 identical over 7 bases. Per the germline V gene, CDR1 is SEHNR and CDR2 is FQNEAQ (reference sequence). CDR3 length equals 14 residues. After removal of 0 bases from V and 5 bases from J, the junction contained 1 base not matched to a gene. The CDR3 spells CASSLAGGNNEQFF. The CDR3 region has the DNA TGTGCCAGCAGCTTAGCGGGAGGGAACAATGAGCAGTTCTTC.

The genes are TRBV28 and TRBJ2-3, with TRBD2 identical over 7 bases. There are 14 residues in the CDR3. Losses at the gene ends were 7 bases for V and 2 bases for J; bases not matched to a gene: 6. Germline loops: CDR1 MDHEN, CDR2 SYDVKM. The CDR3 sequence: CASTPGGNTDTQYF. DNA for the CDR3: TGTGCCAGCACCCCCGGGGGGAACACAGATACGCAGTATTTT.

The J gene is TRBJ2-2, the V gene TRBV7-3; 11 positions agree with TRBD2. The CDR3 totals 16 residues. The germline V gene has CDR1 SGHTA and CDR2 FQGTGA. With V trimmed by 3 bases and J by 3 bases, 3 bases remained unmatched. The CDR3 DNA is TGTGCCAGCAGCTTCGGACTAGCGGGTTACACCGGGGAGCTGTTTTTT. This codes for CASSFGLAGYTGELFF.

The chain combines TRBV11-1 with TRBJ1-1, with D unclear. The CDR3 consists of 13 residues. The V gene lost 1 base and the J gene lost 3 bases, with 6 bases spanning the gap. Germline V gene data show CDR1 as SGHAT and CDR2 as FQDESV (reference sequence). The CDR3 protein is CASSLGRDTEAFF. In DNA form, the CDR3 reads TGTGCCAGCAGCTTAGGGCGGGACACTGAAGCTTTCTTT.

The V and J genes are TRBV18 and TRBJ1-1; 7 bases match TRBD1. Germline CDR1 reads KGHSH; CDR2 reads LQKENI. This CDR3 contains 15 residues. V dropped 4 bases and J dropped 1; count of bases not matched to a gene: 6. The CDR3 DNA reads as TGTGCCAGCTCACGCCCACAGGGGACGAACACTGAAGCTTTCTTT. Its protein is CASSRPQGTNTEAFF.

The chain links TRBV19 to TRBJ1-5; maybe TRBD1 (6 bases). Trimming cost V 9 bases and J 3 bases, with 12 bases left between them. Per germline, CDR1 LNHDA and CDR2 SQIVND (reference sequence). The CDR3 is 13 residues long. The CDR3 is CASIGQFNQPQHF. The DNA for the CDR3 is TGTGCCAGCATTGGACAGTTCAATCAGCCCCAGCATTTT.

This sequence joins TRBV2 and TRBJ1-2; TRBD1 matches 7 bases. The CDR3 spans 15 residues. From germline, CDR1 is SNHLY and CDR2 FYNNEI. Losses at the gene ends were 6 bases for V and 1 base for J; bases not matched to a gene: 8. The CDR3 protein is CASRETGQLNYGYTF. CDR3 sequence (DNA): TGTGCCAGCAGGGAAACGGGACAGCTTAACTATGGCTACACCTTC.

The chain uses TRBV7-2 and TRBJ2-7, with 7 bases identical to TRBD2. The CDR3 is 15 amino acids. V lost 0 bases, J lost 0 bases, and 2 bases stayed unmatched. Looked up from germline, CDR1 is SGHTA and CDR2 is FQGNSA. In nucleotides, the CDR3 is TGTGCCAGCAGCTTAGCTGGGGGGGGCTCCTACGAGCAGTACTTC. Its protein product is CASSLAGGGSYEQYF.

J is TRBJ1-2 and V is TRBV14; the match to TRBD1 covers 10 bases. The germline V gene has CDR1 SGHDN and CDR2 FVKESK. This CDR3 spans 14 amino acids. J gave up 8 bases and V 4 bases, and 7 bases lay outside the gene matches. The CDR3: CASSPSGTGVGYTF. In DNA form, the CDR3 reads TGTGCCAGCAGCCCTTCCGGGACAGGGGTCGGCTACACCTTC.

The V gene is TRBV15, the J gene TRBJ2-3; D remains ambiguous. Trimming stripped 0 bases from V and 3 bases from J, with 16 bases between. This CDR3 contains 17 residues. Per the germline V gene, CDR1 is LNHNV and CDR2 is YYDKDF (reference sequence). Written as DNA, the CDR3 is TGTGCCACCAGCAGAGAAACCTTTGGCGGAGAGACAGATACGCAGTATTTT. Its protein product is CATSRETFGGETDTQYF.

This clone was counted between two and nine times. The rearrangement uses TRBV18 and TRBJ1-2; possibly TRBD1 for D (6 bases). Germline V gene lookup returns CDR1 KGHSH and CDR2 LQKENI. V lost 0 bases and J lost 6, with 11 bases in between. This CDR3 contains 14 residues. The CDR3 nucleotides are TGTGCCAGCTCACCACCGACAGGTGTGCATGGCTACACCTTC. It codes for CASSPPTGVHGYTF.

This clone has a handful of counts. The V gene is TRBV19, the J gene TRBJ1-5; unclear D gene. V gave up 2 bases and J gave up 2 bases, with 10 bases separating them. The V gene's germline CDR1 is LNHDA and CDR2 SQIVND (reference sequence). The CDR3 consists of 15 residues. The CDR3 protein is CASSIQRSGNQPQHF. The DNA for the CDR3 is TGTGCCAGTAGTATACAGAGGAGTGGCAATCAGCCCCAGCATTTT. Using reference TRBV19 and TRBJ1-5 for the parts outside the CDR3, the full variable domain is DGGITQSPKYLFRKEGQNVTLSCEQNLNHDAMYWYRQDPGQGLRLIYYSQIVNDFQKGDIAEGYSVSREKKESFPLTVTSAQKNPTAFYLCASSIQRSGNQPQHFGDGTRLSIL.

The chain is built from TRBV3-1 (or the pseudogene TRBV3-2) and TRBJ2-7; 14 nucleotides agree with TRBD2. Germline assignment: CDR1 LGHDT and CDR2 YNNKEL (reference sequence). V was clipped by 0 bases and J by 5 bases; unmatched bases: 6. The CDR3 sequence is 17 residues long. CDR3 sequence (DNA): TGTGCCAGCAGCCAAGATGGGACTAGCGGGAGTCTCGACGAGCAGTACTTC. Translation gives CASSQDGTSGSLDEQYF.

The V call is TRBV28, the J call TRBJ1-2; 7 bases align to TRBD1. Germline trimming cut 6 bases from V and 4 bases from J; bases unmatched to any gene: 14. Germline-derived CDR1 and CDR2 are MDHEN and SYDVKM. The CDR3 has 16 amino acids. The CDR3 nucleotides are TGTGCCAGCAGAACCGACGACAGGGATGGTCGCTATGGCTACACCTTC. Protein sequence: CASRTDDRDGRYGYTF.

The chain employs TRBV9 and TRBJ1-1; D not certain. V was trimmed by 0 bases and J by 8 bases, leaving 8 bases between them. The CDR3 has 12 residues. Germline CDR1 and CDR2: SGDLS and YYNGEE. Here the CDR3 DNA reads TGTGCCAGCAGCGTAGATTTCAGGGAAGCTTTCTTT. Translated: CASSVDFREAFF.

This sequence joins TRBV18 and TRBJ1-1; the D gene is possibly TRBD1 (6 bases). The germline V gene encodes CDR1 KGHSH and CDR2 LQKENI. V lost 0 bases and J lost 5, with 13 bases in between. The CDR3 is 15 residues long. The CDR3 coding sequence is TGTGCCAGCTCACCACCTACAGGGAGTAGAACTGAAGCTTTCTTT. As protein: CASSPPTGSRTEAFF.

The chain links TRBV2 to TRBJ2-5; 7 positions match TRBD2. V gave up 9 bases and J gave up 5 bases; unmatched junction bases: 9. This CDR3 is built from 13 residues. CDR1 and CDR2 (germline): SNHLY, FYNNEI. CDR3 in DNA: TGTGCCAGTACCCTGGGGACTATTGAGACCCAGTACTTC. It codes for CASTLGTIETQYF.

CDR3 in DNA: TGTGCCACCACGGACAGGGTCTACGAGCAGTACTTC. Residues: CATTDRVYEQYF. This chain links TRBV19 with TRBJ2-7; 8 positions agree with TRBD1. This CDR3 contains 12 residues. V shed 10 bases and J 3 bases; nucleotides not matched to a gene: 5. From germline, CDR1 is LNHDA and CDR2 SQIVND (reference sequence).

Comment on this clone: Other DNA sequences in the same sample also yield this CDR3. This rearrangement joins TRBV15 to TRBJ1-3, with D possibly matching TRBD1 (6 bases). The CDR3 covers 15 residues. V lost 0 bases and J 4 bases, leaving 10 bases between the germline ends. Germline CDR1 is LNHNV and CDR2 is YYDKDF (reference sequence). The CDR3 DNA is TGTGCCACCAGCAGAGAGAGGGGGTCCGGAAACACCATATATTTT. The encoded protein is CATSRERGSGNTIYF.

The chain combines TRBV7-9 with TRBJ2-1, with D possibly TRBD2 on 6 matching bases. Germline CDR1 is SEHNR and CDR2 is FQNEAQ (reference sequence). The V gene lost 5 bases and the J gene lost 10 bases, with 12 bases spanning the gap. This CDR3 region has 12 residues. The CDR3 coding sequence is TGTGCCAGCAGCACTCACGCGGGGGAGCAGTTCTTC. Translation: CASSTHAGEQFF.